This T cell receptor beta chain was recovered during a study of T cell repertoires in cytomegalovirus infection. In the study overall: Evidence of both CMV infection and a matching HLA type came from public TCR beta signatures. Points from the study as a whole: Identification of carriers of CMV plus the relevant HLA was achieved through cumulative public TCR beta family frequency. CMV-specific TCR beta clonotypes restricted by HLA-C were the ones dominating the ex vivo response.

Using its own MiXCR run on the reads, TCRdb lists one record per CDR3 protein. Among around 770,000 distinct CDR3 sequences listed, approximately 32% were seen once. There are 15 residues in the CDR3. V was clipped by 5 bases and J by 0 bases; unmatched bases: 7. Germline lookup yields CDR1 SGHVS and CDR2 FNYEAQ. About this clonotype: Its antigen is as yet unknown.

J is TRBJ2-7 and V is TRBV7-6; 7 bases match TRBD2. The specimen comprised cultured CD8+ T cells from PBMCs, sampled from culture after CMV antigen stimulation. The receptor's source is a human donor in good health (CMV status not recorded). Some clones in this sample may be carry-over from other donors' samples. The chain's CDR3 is CASSPEGGSSYEQYV. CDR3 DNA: TGTGCCAGCAGCCCGGAGGGCGGGAGCTCCTACGAGCAGTACGTC.